This is a list of T cell receptor beta chains from one sample in a study of T-cell reconstitution after alpha-beta-depleted transplantation in children. TCRdb processed the PCR reads anew with MiXCR; each CDR3 protein has one entry. The repertoire includes roughly 82,000 distinct CDR3 sequences, 13% to 15% of them detected once, and 25% to 30% sits in the top ten. Sequencing was performed on PBMCs, mostly from graft donor cells, taken 180 days after TCRalphabeta/CD19-depleted stem cell transplant. These receptors were collected from a male patient between 2 and 10 years old who had a stem cell transplant for acute lymphoblastic leukemia, so the T cells may come from the graft donor. The CDR3 runs from the conserved cysteine through the conserved F or W. D genes are given only for firm matches. Size tells how often a clone was seen (once, few, many) or the class of an expanded clone, and some rows leave it out.

v_call,d_call,j_call,clone_size,cdr3_nt,cdr3_aa
TRBV7-6,-,TRBJ2-1,-,TGTGCCAGCAGCTTAGCGTCTAGCAGGAACTTGAATGAGCAGTTCTTC,CASSLASSRNLNEQFF
TRBV6-5,-,TRBJ1-5,-,TGTGCCAGCAGACAGGATAGCAATCAGCCCCAGCATTTT,CASRQDSNQPQHF
TRBV5-1,TRBD1,TRBJ2-7,-,TGCGCCAGCAGCGGTTACAGGGGCCACGAGCAGTACTTC,CASSGYRGHEQYF
TRBV12-3/TRBV12-4,TRBD2,TRBJ2-5,-,TGTGCCAGCAGTGGCTTTAGCGGGAGAGGGTGGATGGAGACCCAGTACTTC,CASSGFSGRGWMETQYF
TRBV9,TRBD2,TRBJ2-5,-,TGTGCCAGCAGCGTAGGGCGGGAGAGGGAGACCCAGTACTTC,CASSVGRERETQYF
TRBV7-2,TRBD1,TRBJ2-3,-,TGTGCCAGCGTCAGGGGGTCAGATACGCAGTATTTT,CASVRGSDTQYF
TRBV6-2/TRBV6-3,-,TRBJ2-1,few,TGTGCCAGCAGTCCGGGGACCTACAATGAGCAGTTCTTC,CASSPGTYNEQFF
TRBV7-9,TRBD1,TRBJ2-3,-,TGTGCCAGCAGCTTATCAGGGGGCGGAGATACGCAGTATTTT,CASSLSGGGDTQYF
TRBV11-2,-,TRBJ2-7,few,TGTGCCAGCAGCTTAGTGGGGGTCTCGACCAATCAGTACTTC,CASSLVGVSTNQYF
TRBV9,TRBD2,TRBJ2-1,-,TGTGCCAGCAGCCCATCCGGGGCGGGAGTTTGGAGCTACAATGAGCAGTTCTTC,CASSPSGAGVWSYNEQFF
TRBV10-3,-,TRBJ1-2,few,TGTGCCATCAGTGAGCCTACCGAGTATGGCTACACCTTC,CAISEPTEYGYTF
TRBV5-6,-,TRBJ1-5,-,TGTGCCAGCAGCTTGGGGATGGCACCTAGCAATCAGCCCCAGCATTTT,CASSLGMAPSNQPQHF
TRBV7-2,-,TRBJ2-3,many,TGTGCCAGCAGCTTAGTAGGGGAAGGCACAGATACGCAGTATTTT,CASSLVGEGTDTQYF
TRBV28,TRBD1,TRBJ1-5,few,TGTGCCAGCAGTTTAGCCGGGACAGGTTCGGTTCAGCCCCAGCATTTT,CASSLAGTGSVQPQHF
TRBV5-1,TRBD1,TRBJ2-2,-,TGCGCCAGCAGCTTGACAGGGGGCAGAGGTACCGGGGAGCTGTTTTTT,CASSLTGGRGTGELFF
TRBV7-9,-,TRBJ1-3,few,TGTGCCAGCAGCTTAAGGGCCTACTCTGGAAACACCATATATTTT,CASSLRAYSGNTIYF
TRBV7-8,-,TRBJ1-2,many,TGTGCCAGCAGCTTAGGGGACTCGTATCGGCCTCTCTATGGCTACACCTTC,CASSLGDSYRPLYGYTF
TRBV28,-,TRBJ2-6,-,TGTGCCAGCGCCCTCCAGGGGAACTCTGGGGCCAACGTCCTGACTTTC,CASALQGNSGANVLTF
TRBV9,-,TRBJ2-4,-,TGTGCCAGCAGCGTAGGGGGGCTGGCCAAAAACATTCAGTACTTC,CASSVGGLAKNIQYF
TRBV10-3,-,TRBJ1-2,many,TGTGCCATCAGTGAGTTCGCGCGCCTTAACTATGGCTACACCTTC,CAISEFARLNYGYTF
TRBV12-3/TRBV12-4,-,TRBJ2-3,many,TGTGCCAGCAGTGCCGTAGTAGGAGATACGCAGTATTTT,CASSAVVGDTQYF
TRBV2,-,TRBJ1-2,-,TGTGCCAGCAGTGGAGGTCTTCCAAACTATGGCTACACCTTC,CASSGGLPNYGYTF
TRBV7-2,-,TRBJ2-7,-,TGTGCCAGCAGCTATTTCAAAGGGGGACGCGAGCAGTACTTC,CASSYFKGGREQYF
TRBV27,TRBD2,TRBJ2-3,-,TGTGCCAGCAGTTCCCGAGCGGGGGCCGCGGGGGATACGCAGTATTTT,CASSSRAGAAGDTQYF
TRBV18,TRBD1,TRBJ2-2,few,TGTGCCAGCTCTCGGACAGGGGGCAACACCGGGGAGCTGTTTTTT,CASSRTGGNTGELFF
TRBV11-3,-,TRBJ2-1,few,TGTGCCAGCAGCTTAGGTTATGAGCAGTTCTTC,CASSLGYEQFF
TRBV7-2,TRBD2,TRBJ2-5,few,TGTGCCAGCAGCTTAGTGTCTTCGGGGGGAGGAGAGACCCAGTACTTC,CASSLVSSGGGETQYF
TRBV20-1,-,TRBJ1-6,-,TGCAGTGCCAACCGACGGCGGAGCTCCTATAATTCACCCCTCCCCTTT,CSANRRRSSYNSPLPF